The present T cell receptor (beta chain) was sequenced within a study of regulatory and conventional T cells in RAG deficiency. After removal of 4 bases from V and 7 bases from J, the junction contained 1 base not matched to a gene. CDR1 is SGHRS and CDR2 is YFSETQ in the germline V gene. The CDR3 spans 14 residues. Blood CD4+ CD25-low CD127-high conventional T cells supplied the genomic DNA template. Clones were sequenced by immunoSEQ multiplex PCR, and TCRdb holds only the in-frame ones, with some missing. This repertoire shows fewer than 40,000 clones, 96% found once; its top ten account for about 0.4%. This clone was seen only once. These data were also reused for a study on regulatory T cells. That investigation notes: The PCR used 52 TRBV and 13 TRBJ primers.

This TCR came from a human donor in good health. The chain uses TRBV5-1 and TRBJ2-2; TRBD2 matches at 13 bases. The sequenced sample was CD25- CD4+ T cells sorted from blood. CDR3 amino acids: CASSRLAGGGELFF. In nucleotides, the CDR3 is TGCGCCAGCAGCCGACTAGCGGGGGGCGGGGAGCTGTTTTTT.